This T cell receptor (beta chain) was captured by sequencing in a study of cytomegalovirus exposure and HLA in healthy donors. Study results and caveats: Fewer N-insertions than the roughly 700-donor mean were reportedly shown by an Asian-associated ancestry cluster in a later analysis. TCR beta sequences numbering under 20,000 were associated with HLA alleles at 0.05 false discovery rate in a later analysis.

This CDR3 is built from 13 residues. V lost 4 bases, J lost 5 bases, and 12 bases lay in between. Vbeta (60) and Jbeta (13) primers were used in the PCR. In the original workflow: Unique TCR beta chains totaled some 80 million in a later count, with roughly 11 million of them shared. Sequencing used immunoSEQ multiplex PCR; TCRdb keeps in-frame clones, though not all of them. D and trimming were read from the DNA, whereas the V and J calls and clone size are those reported in that table. The sample carries roughly 180,000 clones, approximately 84% recorded once. This clone was picked up a small number of times. Its antigen is as yet unknown.

This sequence was found in a woman in her 50s in good health and CMV-seropositive. The sequenced material came from PBMCs. V usage is TRBV5-3 and J usage is TRBJ2-5; D uncertain. TRBV5-3 is filed as an ORF, its function uncertain. The CDR3 DNA reads as TGTGCCAGAAGCCGGTCAGGTGGGGAGACCCAGTACTTC. Protein product: CARSRSGGETQYF.